The 28 T cell receptor beta chains reported below all come from one sample, sequenced in a study of high-grade serous ovarian cancer treatment subgroups. Tumor samples were taken before definitive surgery or chemotherapy. Assay: immunoSEQ multiplex PCR; the TCRdb copy retains only in-frame clones and omits some. The data show 35,000 to 45,000 clones, roughly three quarters seen once. The source material was tumor tissue. Receptor source: a human donor with high-grade serous ovarian cancer.

The chain recombines TRBV11-2 with TRBJ2-3; D might be TRBD1 (6 bases). In germline, CDR1 is SGHAT, CDR2 FQNNGV. The CDR3 runs to 15 residues. V lost 5 bases and J 1 base, leaving 13 bases between the germline ends. This chain's CDR3 is CASSRGGARTDTQYF. DNA of the CDR3: TGTGCCAGCAGCCGAGGGGGTGCCCGCACAGATACGCAGTATTTT.

The V gene is TRBV27, the J gene TRBJ2-2; 9 bases fit TRBD1. The CDR3 has 16 residues. Germline CDR1 reads MNHEY; CDR2 reads SMNVEV (reference sequence). V lost 10 bases to trimming and J lost 10 bases; unmatched junction nucleotides: 19. For the CDR3, the DNA is TGTGCCACCCACGGGGGGACAGGGTGGGAAATTGCGGAGCTGTTTTTT. It codes for CATHGGTGWEIAELFF.

The CDR3 loop reads CASSRGRPTASGNEQFF. For the CDR3, the DNA is TGTGCCAGCAGCCGGGGGCGGCCCACGGCTAGCGGCAATGAGCAGTTCTTC. The chain couples TRBV7-8 to TRBJ2-1, with D perhaps matching TRBD2 (7 bases). V was clipped by 5 bases and J by 6 bases, with 23 bases between them. Germline V gene lookup returns CDR1 SGHVS and CDR2 FQNEAQ. The length of the CDR3 is 17 residues. The entire variable domain, with the rest obtained from reference TRBV7-8 and TRBJ2-1, is as follows: GAGVSQSPRYKVAKRGQDVALRCDPISGHVSLFWYQQALGQGPEFLTYFQNEAQLDKSGLPSDRFFAERPEGSVSTLKIQRTQQEDSAVYLCASSRGRPTASGNEQFFGPGTRLTVL.

The CDR3 here is CASSLLGGQGGYTF. In DNA form, the CDR3 reads TGTGCCAGCAGTTTATTAGGGGGGCAAGGTGGCTACACCTTC. The chain recombines TRBV27 with TRBJ1-2, with a weak D call TRBD1 (6 bases). The V end was cut by 1 base, the J end by 7 bases, with 13 bases between. This CDR3 spans 14 amino acids. In germline, CDR1 is MNHEY, CDR2 SMNVEV (reference sequence).

As to this clone: At one boundary the junction diverges from the germline segment, which might be a read error. The chain links TRBV4-2 to TRBJ1-4; D is possibly TRBD1 (5 bases). This CDR3 has 10 residues. CDR1 LGHNA and CDR2 YNFKEQ come from the germline V gene. This CDR3 reads CASSARDAHF. In DNA, the CDR3 is TGTGCCAGCAGCGCCCGGGACGCTCATTTT.

This clone turned up a few times. The chain is built from TRBV4-3 and TRBJ2-3; TRBD2 matches at 9 bases. The CDR3 totals 18 residues. The germline V gene encodes CDR1 LGHNA and CDR2 YSLEER. Unmatched junction bases numbered 9, after V lost 1 base and J lost 1 base. The CDR3 is CASSQAPPQREGTDTQYF. CDR3 DNA: TGCGCCAGCAGCCAAGCCCCCCCCCAGCGGGAGGGCACAGATACGCAGTATTTT.

The chain combines TRBV5-1 with TRBJ2-7; D is ambiguous. V was shortened by 0 bases and J by 1 base, with 8 bases between the two germline ends. CDR3 length equals 14 residues. CDR1 SGHRS and CDR2 YFSETQ come from the germline V gene. The CDR3 DNA reads as TGCGCCAGCAGCTTGGGTCCGGTTTCCTACGAGCAGTACTTC. The encoded protein is CASSLGPVSYEQYF.

The chain links TRBV5-1 to TRBJ2-7, with 8 bases lining up with TRBD1. The CDR3 runs 15 residues. Germline CDR1 reads SGHRS; CDR2 reads YFSETQ. V was pared by 0 bases and J by 12 bases, with 14 bases of the junction left unmatched. The CDR3 DNA reads as TGCGCCAGCAGCTTGGCCCCCGACAACGGACAGGGCCCGTACTTC. This gives the protein CASSLAPDNGQGPYF.

V and J are TRBV28 and TRBJ1-2; D remains unclear. The germline CDR1 and CDR2 sequences are MDHEN and SYDVKM. Trimming removed 10 bases at V and 2 bases at J, with 11 bases between. This CDR3 region has 12 residues. The CDR3 region has the DNA TGTGCCACGAGACTGTCGAACTATGGCTACACCTTC. Protein: CATRLSNYGYTF.

The genes are TRBV11-3 and TRBJ2-3, with 8 positions matching TRBD1. The CDR3 is made up of 17 amino acids. V gave up 1 base and J gave up 10 bases; unmatched junction bases: 16. The germline gives CDR1 SGHNT, CDR2 YENEEA. The CDR3 DNA reads TGTGCCAGCAGCTTAGGTGGGGACAGGCCCGCTTTCTCCCCGCAGTATTTT. It yields the protein CASSLGGDRPAFSPQYF.

This clone was detected a few times. The chain employs TRBV14 and TRBJ2-1; 13 nucleotides line up with TRBD2. This CDR3 comprises 16 residues. Germline CDR1 reads SGHDN; CDR2 reads FVKESK. J gave up 10 bases and V 3 bases, and 9 bases lay outside the gene matches. This chain's CDR3 is CASSQTSGRWDEEQFF. As DNA, the CDR3 is TGTGCCAGCAGCCAGACTAGCGGGAGGTGGGACGAGGAGCAGTTCTTC.

This chain connects TRBV19 to TRBJ2-1, with 16 positions matching TRBD2. Looked up from germline, CDR1 is LNHDA and CDR2 is SQIVND (reference sequence). This CDR3 is 18 amino acids long. Unmatched junction bases numbered 7, after V lost 3 bases and J lost 5 bases. The CDR3 sequence is CASSMGGGLAGGDNEQFF. CDR3 nucleotide sequence: TGTGCCAGTAGTATGGGGGGGGGACTAGCGGGAGGGGACAATGAGCAGTTCTTC.

V gene TRBV4-3 combines with J gene TRBJ2-1; D may be TRBD2 (8 bases). The CDR3 spans 17 residues. The V gene lost 1 base and the J gene lost 6 bases, with 19 bases spanning the gap. Germline loops: CDR1 LGHNA, CDR2 YSLEER. The CDR3 region has the DNA TGCGCCAGCAGCCAAGGTCGGGGGGGAGGGGGCCGCAATGAGCAGTTCTTC. Its protein is CASSQGRGGGGRNEQFF.

The V gene is TRBV29-1, the J gene TRBJ1-1; no clear D. In germline, CDR1 is SQVTM, CDR2 ANQGSEA. V gave up 3 bases and J gave up 1 base, with 12 bases separating them. This CDR3 region has 14 residues. CDR3: CSVDSRSWNTEAFF. The CDR3, as DNA: TGCAGCGTTGATTCGCGGTCTTGGAACACTGAAGCTTTCTTT.

The chain uses TRBV5-5 and TRBJ2-7; 10 nucleotides match TRBD2. V lost 4 bases, J lost 8 bases, and 12 bases stayed unmatched. Germline values: CDR1 SGHKS, CDR2 YYEKEE (reference sequence). The CDR3 has 15 amino acids. The CDR3 spells CASSGVASGRPQQYF. CDR3 sequence (DNA): TGTGCCAGCAGCGGGGTGGCTAGCGGGAGACCCCAGCAGTACTTC.

The chain recombines TRBV5-6 with TRBJ1-5; 8 nucleotides align to TRBD1. Germline V gives CDR1 SGHDT, CDR2 YYEEEE. This CDR3 spans 15 amino acids. The V gene end was trimmed by 2 bases and the J gene end by 4 bases; junction bases not matched to a gene: 5. Written as DNA, the CDR3 is TGTGCCAGCAGCTTCGGACAGGGTATGAATCAGCCCCAGCATTTT. It encodes CASSFGQGMNQPQHF.

This sequence joins TRBV2 and TRBJ2-7; tentative D call: TRBD2 (6 bases). CDR1 and CDR2 from the germline V gene are SNHLY and FYNNEI. This CDR3 comprises 15 residues. V lost 9 bases to trimming and J lost 2 bases, with 20 bases between them. The CDR3 reads CASKSGQNPTYEQYF. Written as DNA, the CDR3 is TGTGCCAGTAAAAGCGGGCAGAATCCGACCTACGAGCAGTACTTC.

This chain links TRBV27 with TRBJ2-7; the match to TRBD2 covers 11 bases. Germline lookup yields CDR1 MNHEY and CDR2 SMNVEV (reference sequence). V shed 7 bases and J 2 bases; nucleotides not matched to a gene: 4. The CDR3 is made up of 14 amino acids. The chain's CDR3 is CASKSTSGTYEQYF. For the CDR3, the DNA is TGTGCCAGCAAATCGACTAGCGGGACCTACGAGCAGTACTTC.

The chain uses TRBV6-5 and TRBJ1-1, with D perhaps matching TRBD1 (5 bases). CDR1 and CDR2 (germline): MNHEY, SVGAGI. Trimming took off 8 bases at V and 5 bases at J, with 12 bases between the two ends. The CDR3 sequence is 12 residues long. The CDR3 reads CASGAQTTEAFF. CDR3 coding DNA: TGTGCCAGCGGGGCGCAGACGACTGAAGCTTTCTTT.

The chain combines TRBV4-2 with TRBJ2-3; D may match TRBD1 or TRBD2 (7 bases each). Germline CDR1 reads LGHNA; CDR2 reads YNFKEQ. This CDR3 comprises 17 residues. V lost 2 bases, J lost 4 bases, and 19 bases lay in between. The CDR3, as DNA: TGTGCCAGCAGCCAAAAGGGCTGGGCAGGGGGGGCAGATACGCAGTATTTT. Translating it yields CASSQKGWAGGADTQYF.

V is TRBV30 and J is TRBJ2-7; no definite D call. The V gene lost 3 bases and the J gene lost 2 bases, with 8 bases spanning the gap. CDR3 size: 12 residues. The germline V gene encodes CDR1 GTSNPN and CDR2 SVGIG (reference sequence). The CDR3 DNA reads TGTGCCTGGAGCCCGCGAACCTACGAGCAGTACTTC. Amino acid sequence: CAWSPRTYEQYF.

The V gene is TRBV7-6, the J gene TRBJ2-2; D not certain. V was cut by 5 bases and J by 5 bases, with 30 bases left in between. This CDR3 spans 20 amino acids. Germline loops: CDR1 SGHVS, CDR2 FNYEAQ. CDR3 nucleotide sequence: TGTGCCAGCAGCCTTAGGGTCCCGCCGGAGTCAGCGAAGCTAACCGGGGAGCTGTTTTTT. It encodes CASSLRVPPESAKLTGELFF. Supplemented by reference TRBV7-6 and TRBJ2-2, the full variable domain reads GAGVSQSPRYKVTKRGQDVALRCDPISGHVSLYWYRQALGQGPEFLTYFNYEAQQDKSGLPNDRFSAERPEGSISTLTIQRTEQRDSAMYRCASSLRVPPESAKLTGELFFGEGSRLTVL.

V gene TRBV5-1 combines with J gene TRBJ2-7, with 8 bases matching TRBD2. There are 12 residues in the CDR3. Trimming took 2 bases from V and 5 from J; bases not matched to a gene: 0. Per germline, CDR1 SGHRS and CDR2 YFSETQ. CDR3: CASSLAGDEQYF. The CDR3 coding sequence is TGCGCCAGCAGCTTAGCGGGGGACGAGCAGTACTTC.

The V and J genes are TRBV14 and TRBJ2-5; unclear D gene. The CDR3 consists of 15 residues. With 0 bases removed from V and 3 bases from J, the gap between germline ends came to 11 bases. Germline V CDR1 and CDR2: SGHDN, FVKESK. As DNA, the CDR3 is TGTGCCAGCAGCCAAGATATGACTCTCAAAGAGACCCAGTACTTC. Its protein product is CASSQDMTLKETQYF.

This chain joins TRBV7-2 and TRBJ2-7, with D perhaps matching TRBD1 (5 bases). The CDR3 has 14 amino acids. Germline CDR1 SGHTA, CDR2 FQGNSA. Trimming removed 5 bases from V and 5 bases from J, with 16 bases in between. This chain's CDR3 is CASSPRHRSDEQYF. The CDR3, as DNA: TGTGCCAGCAGCCCACGACACAGGTCGGACGAGCAGTACTTC.

This clone was detected only a few times. The chain has TRBV2 and TRBJ1-2; TRBD1 matches 7 bases. Per germline, CDR1 SNHLY and CDR2 FYNNEI. This CDR3 comprises 13 residues. Losses at the gene ends were 10 bases for V and 1 base for J; bases not matched to a gene: 6. In DNA, the CDR3 is TGTGCCAAGCTAAGGGGGCTTAACTATGGCTACACCTTC. It codes for CAKLRGLNYGYTF.

The chain joins TRBV19 to TRBJ1-4; weak D call: TRBD1 (5 bases). V dropped 5 bases and J dropped 7 bases, with 17 bases sitting between them. Germline V lookup: CDR1 LNHDA, CDR2 SQIVND (reference sequence). This CDR3 has 15 residues. The CDR3 here is CASSASRGPGEKLFF. The CDR3 DNA reads TGTGCCAGTAGTGCCTCCCGGGGCCCCGGTGAAAAACTGTTTTTT.

V is TRBV6-5 and J is TRBJ1-1, with D possibly matching TRBD1 (5 bases). The length of the CDR3 is 15 residues. With 5 bases removed from V and 2 bases from J, the gap between germline ends came to 15 bases. The germline V gene has CDR1 MNHEY and CDR2 SVGAGI. This chain's CDR3 is CASSGRRRGNTEAFF. DNA of the CDR3: TGTGCCAGCAGTGGCCGAAGAAGGGGTAACACTGAAGCTTTCTTT.